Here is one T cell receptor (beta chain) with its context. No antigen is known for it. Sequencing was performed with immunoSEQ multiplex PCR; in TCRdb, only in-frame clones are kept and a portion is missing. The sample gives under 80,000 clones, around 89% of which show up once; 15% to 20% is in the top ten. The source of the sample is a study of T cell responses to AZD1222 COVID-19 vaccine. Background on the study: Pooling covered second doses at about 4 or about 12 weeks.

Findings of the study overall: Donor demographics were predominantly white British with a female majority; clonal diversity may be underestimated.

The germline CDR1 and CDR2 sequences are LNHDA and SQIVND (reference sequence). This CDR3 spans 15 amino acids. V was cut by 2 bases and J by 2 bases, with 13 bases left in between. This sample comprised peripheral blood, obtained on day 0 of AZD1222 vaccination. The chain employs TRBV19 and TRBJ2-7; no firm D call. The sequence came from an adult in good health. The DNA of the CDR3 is TGTGCCAGTAGTATAAACTCGGTGGGGACCTACGAGCAGTACTTC. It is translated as CASSINSVGTYEQYF.